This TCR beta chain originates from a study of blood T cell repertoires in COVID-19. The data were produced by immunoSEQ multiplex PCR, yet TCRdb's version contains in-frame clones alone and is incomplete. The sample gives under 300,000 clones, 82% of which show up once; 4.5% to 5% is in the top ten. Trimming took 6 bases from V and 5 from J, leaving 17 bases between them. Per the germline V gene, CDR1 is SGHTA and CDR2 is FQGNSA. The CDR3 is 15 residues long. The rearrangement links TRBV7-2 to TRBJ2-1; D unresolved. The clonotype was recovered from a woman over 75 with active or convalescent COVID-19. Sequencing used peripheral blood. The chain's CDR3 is CASSTEQLGHNEQFF. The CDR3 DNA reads TGTGCCAGCAGTACCGAACAGCTTGGTCACAATGAGCAGTTCTTC.